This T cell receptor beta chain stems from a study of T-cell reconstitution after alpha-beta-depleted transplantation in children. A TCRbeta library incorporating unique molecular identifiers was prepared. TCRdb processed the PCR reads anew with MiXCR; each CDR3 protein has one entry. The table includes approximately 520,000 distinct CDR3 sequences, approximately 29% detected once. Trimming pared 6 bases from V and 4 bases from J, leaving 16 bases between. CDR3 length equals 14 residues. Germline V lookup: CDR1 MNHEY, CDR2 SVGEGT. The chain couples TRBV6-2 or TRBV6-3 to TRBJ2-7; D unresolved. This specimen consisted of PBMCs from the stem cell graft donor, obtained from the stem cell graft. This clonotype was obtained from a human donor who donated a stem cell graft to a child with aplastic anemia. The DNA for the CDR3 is TGTGCCAGCAGCCCTGGAAGGAGCGTTTACGAGCAGTACGTC. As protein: CASSPGRSVYEQYV.